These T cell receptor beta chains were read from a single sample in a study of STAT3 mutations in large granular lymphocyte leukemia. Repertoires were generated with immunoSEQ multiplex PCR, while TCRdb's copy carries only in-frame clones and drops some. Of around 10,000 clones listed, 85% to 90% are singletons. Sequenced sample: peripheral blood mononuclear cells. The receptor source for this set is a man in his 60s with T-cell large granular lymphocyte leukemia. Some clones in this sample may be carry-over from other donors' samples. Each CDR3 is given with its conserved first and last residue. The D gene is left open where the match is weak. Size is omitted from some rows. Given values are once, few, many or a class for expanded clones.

CASGFSSSAGEFSNQPQHF TGTGCTAGTGGTTTTTCTAGCAGTGCGGGGGAATTTAGCAATCAGCCCCAGCATTTT - TRBJ1-5 - TRBV12-5
CASSYPPGQGTYEQYF TGTGCCAGCAGTTACCCGCCGGGACAGGGGACCTACGAGCAGTACTTC TRBD1 TRBJ2-7 - TRBV6-6
CSASRVGGAFF TGCAGTGCTAGCCGAGTAGGGGGAGCTTTCTTT - TRBJ1-1 - TRBV20-1
CASSQERAGGAYEQYF TGCGCCAGCAGCCAAGAGAGGGCAGGGGGAGCCTACGAGCAGTACTTC TRBD1 TRBJ2-7 - TRBV4-3
CASSADRFQPQHF TGTGCCAGCAGCGCCGACAGGTTCCAGCCCCAGCATTTT - TRBJ1-5 - TRBV7-2
CASSPPASEKLFF TGTGCCAGCAGCCCCCCAGCCAGCGAAAAACTGTTTTTT - TRBJ1-4 - TRBV7-2
CASSPEQLNTGELFF TGTGCCAGCTCACCGGAACAGCTGAACACCGGGGAGCTGTTTTTT - TRBJ2-2 - TRBV18
CASSLEGRAWGKLFF TGTGCCAGTAGTCTAGAAGGACGGGCTTGGGGAAAACTGTTTTTT - TRBJ1-4 - TRBV19
CASSYSLGGDGYTF TGTGCCAGCAGTTACTCACTGGGCGGGGATGGCTACACCTTC - TRBJ1-2 - TRBV6-5
CASSLSSGSSPLHF TGTGCCAGCAGCTTGAGTTCAGGGTCGTCGCCCCTCCACTTT - TRBJ1-6 - TRBV5-6
CASSRTGGNSPLHF TGCGCCAGCAGCCGGACAGGGGGCAATTCACCCCTCCACTTT TRBD1 TRBJ1-6 - TRBV5-1
CASSESRGGGSTYEQYF TGCGCCAGCAGTGAGTCAAGAGGAGGGGGCTCTACCTACGAGCAGTACTTC - TRBJ2-7 - TRBV10-2
CASSMEGRNYGYTF TGTGCCAGTAGTATGGAGGGAAGGAACTATGGCTACACCTTC - TRBJ1-2 - TRBV19
CASTTGGTGIYEQYF TGCGCCAGCACTACCGGGGGTACGGGGATCTACGAGCAGTACTTC - TRBJ2-7 - TRBV5-1
CASSRDRGGTGELFF TGTGCCAGCTCACGGGACAGGGGAGGCACCGGGGAGCTGTTTTTT TRBD1 TRBJ2-2 - TRBV18
CASSSTGTVQETQYF TGCGCCAGCAGCTCAACCGGGACAGTCCAAGAGACCCAGTACTTC TRBD1 TRBJ2-5 once TRBV5-1
CASSLGSGREQFF TGTGCCAGCAGCTTAGGGTCCGGGAGGGAGCAGTTCTTC TRBD2 TRBJ2-1 - TRBV11-3
CASSQAGTASSYEQYF TGCGCCAGCAGCCAGGCCGGGACAGCCAGCTCCTACGAGCAGTACTTC TRBD1 TRBJ2-7 - TRBV4-1
CASSRTDSNQPQHF TGCGCCAGCAGTCGTACAGATAGCAATCAGCCCCAGCATTTT - TRBJ1-5 - TRBV10-2
CASSINGVETDTQYF TGTGCCAGCAGCATAAATGGGGTAGAGACAGATACGCAGTATTTT - TRBJ2-3 - TRBV7-2
CASSDFNYGYTF TGTGCCAGCAGTGACTTTAACTATGGCTACACCTTC - TRBJ1-2 - TRBV5-4
CASSAPDRAVSEQFF TGTGCCAGCAGTGCCCCGGACAGGGCAGTTAGTGAGCAGTTCTTC TRBD1 TRBJ2-1 - TRBV6-1
CASSSTGLADDNEQFF TGTGCCAGCAGTTCCACGGGACTAGCGGATGACAATGAGCAGTTCTTC TRBD2 TRBJ2-1 - TRBV6-5
CASIPGGNYGYTF TGTGCCAGCATTCCAGGGGGCAACTATGGCTACACCTTC TRBD1 TRBJ1-2 - TRBV6-6
CASSSSGTSLDEQFF TGTGCCAGCAGCTCCTCCGGGACTAGTCTCGATGAGCAGTTCTTC TRBD2 TRBJ2-1 once TRBV7-9
CASSGLAGEGLGAEQYF TGTGCCAGCAGTGGGCTAGCGGGAGAAGGACTAGGTGCCGAGCAGTACTTC TRBD2 TRBJ2-7 once TRBV28
CASGLATGINGYTF TGTGCTAGTGGTTTGGCGACAGGGATCAATGGCTACACCTTC TRBD1 TRBJ1-2 - TRBV12-5
CASSESGADTQYF TGTGCCAGCAGTGAATCGGGGGCGGATACGCAGTATTTT - TRBJ2-3 - TRBV25-1
CASSPGTGIGEQYF TGTGCCAGTAGTCCCGGGACAGGGATAGGCGAGCAGTACTTC TRBD1 TRBJ2-7 - TRBV19
CASSPPGQGSKQYF TGTGCCAGCAGCCCCCCGGGACAGGGTTCGAAGCAGTACTTC TRBD1 TRBJ2-7 - TRBV9
CASSQEDGYEQYF TGCGCCAGCAGCCAAGAAGACGGCTACGAGCAGTACTTC - TRBJ2-7 - TRBV4-3
CASSPNGQMSSYEQYF TGTGCCAGTAGTCCCAATGGTCAGATGAGCTCCTACGAGCAGTACTTC - TRBJ2-7 - TRBV19
CASSAIGAEQETQYF TGTGCCAGCAGCGCCATCGGGGCAGAGCAAGAGACCCAGTACTTC - TRBJ2-5 - TRBV7-8
CASRPTGDPYGYTF TGTGCCAGCAGACCAACAGGGGACCCTTATGGCTACACCTTC TRBD1 TRBJ1-2 - TRBV4-2
CASSSDPGSLETQYF TGTGCCAGCAGCTCCGATCCAGGGTCGCTCGAGACCCAGTACTTC - TRBJ2-5 - TRBV7-3
CSGGQGRYNEQFF TGCAGCGGAGGACAGGGCCGCTACAATGAGCAGTTCTTC TRBD1 TRBJ2-1 - TRBV29-1
CASSASLAANRETQYF TGTGCCAGCAGCGCTTCATTAGCGGCAAACAGGGAGACCCAGTACTTC - TRBJ2-5 - TRBV9
CASREGASKTDTQYF TGTGCCAGCAGAGAAGGGGCCAGCAAGACAGATACGCAGTATTTT - TRBJ2-3 - TRBV19
CASSQATARSHQPQHF TGCGCCAGCAGCCAAGCCACGGCCCGCTCCCATCAGCCCCAGCATTTT - TRBJ1-5 - TRBV4-1
CASSSHSGRAIGELFF TGTGCCAGCAGCTCCCATAGCGGGAGGGCTATCGGGGAGCTGTTTTTT TRBD2 TRBJ2-2 - TRBV7-9
CASREQGSDNEQFF TGCGCCAGCAGAGAACAGGGTTCAGACAATGAGCAGTTCTTC - TRBJ2-1 - TRBV5-1
CSVAPGTFSTDTQYF TGCAGCGTTGCGCCCGGGACTTTTAGCACAGATACGCAGTATTTT - TRBJ2-3 - TRBV29-1
CSVVTGWIRGYTF TGCAGCGTTGTCACAGGGTGGATAAGGGGCTACACCTTC - TRBJ1-2 - TRBV29-1
CASRQGLAKNIQYF TGTGCCAGCAGACAGGGCTTAGCCAAAAACATTCAGTACTTC - TRBJ2-4 - TRBV2
CASSLSLAGSYNEQFF TGTGCCAGCAGCTTAAGTCTAGCGGGTTCCTACAATGAGCAGTTCTTC TRBD2 TRBJ2-1 - TRBV7-9
CASSLDSVNYEQYF TGCGCCAGCAGCTTGGATAGCGTAAACTACGAGCAGTACTTC - TRBJ2-7 - TRBV5-1
CASSLSTGINSPLHF TGTGCCAGCTCCCTGAGCACGGGGATTAATTCACCCCTCCACTTT - TRBJ1-6 once TRBV18
CASSQDIGLGGEKLFF TGTGCCAGCAGCCAAGATATCGGATTAGGAGGTGAAAAACTGTTTTTT - TRBJ1-4 - TRBV14
CASSLVADWNEQFF TGCGCCAGCAGCTTGGTGGCTGACTGGAATGAGCAGTTCTTC - TRBJ2-1 - TRBV5-1
CASSNLAAQYNSPLHF TGTGCCAGCTCTAATCTGGCAGCTCAGTATAATTCACCCCTCCACTTT - TRBJ1-6 - TRBV18
CASSLGTEDRETQYF TGTGCCAGCAGCCTCGGGACGGAGGACCGGGAGACCCAGTACTTC - TRBJ2-5 - TRBV5-8
CASSYSAGAPFGEQYF TGTGCCAGCAGTTACTCGGCCGGGGCCCCATTTGGCGAGCAGTACTTC - TRBJ2-7 - TRBV6-5
CASSKTDSGNTIYF TGTGCCAGCAGCAAGACAGATTCTGGAAACACCATATATTTT - TRBJ1-3 - TRBV7-9
CASSMIASSTGELFF TGTGCCAGTAGTATGATCGCTTCGAGTACCGGGGAGCTGTTTTTT - TRBJ2-2 - TRBV19